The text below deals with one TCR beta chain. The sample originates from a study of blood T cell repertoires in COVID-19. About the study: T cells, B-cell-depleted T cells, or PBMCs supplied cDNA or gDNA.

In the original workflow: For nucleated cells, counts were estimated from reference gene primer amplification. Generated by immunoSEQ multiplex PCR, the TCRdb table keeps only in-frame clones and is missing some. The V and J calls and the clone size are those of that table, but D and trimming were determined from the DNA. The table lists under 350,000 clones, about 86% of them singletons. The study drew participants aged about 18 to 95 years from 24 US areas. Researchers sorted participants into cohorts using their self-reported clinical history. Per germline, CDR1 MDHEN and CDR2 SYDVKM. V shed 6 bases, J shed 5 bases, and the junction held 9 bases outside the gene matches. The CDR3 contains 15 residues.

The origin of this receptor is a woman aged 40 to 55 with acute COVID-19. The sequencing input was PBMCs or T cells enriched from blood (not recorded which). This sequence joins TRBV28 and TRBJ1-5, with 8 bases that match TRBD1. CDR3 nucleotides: TGTGCCAGCAGGGACAGGACAGGGTATGATCAGCCCCAGCATTTT. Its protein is CASRDRTGYDQPQHF.